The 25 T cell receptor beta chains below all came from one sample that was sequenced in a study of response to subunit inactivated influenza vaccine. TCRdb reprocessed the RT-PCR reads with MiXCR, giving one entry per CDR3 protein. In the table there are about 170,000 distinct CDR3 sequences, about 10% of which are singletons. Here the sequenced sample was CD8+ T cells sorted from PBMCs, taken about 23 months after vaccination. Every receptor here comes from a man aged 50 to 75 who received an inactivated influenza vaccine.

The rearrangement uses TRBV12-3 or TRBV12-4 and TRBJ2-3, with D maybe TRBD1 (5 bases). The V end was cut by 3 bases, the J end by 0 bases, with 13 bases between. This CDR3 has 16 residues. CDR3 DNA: TGTGCCAGCAGTTTGGGGCGCTCATTAAGCACAGATACGCAGTATTTT. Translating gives CASSLGRSLSTDTQYF.

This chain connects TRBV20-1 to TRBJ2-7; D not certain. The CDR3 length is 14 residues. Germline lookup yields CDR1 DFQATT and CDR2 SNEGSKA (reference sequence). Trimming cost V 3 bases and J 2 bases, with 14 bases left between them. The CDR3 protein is CSARGGDIPYEQYF. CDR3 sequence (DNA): TGCAGTGCTAGGGGTGGCGACATCCCCTACGAGCAGTACTTC.

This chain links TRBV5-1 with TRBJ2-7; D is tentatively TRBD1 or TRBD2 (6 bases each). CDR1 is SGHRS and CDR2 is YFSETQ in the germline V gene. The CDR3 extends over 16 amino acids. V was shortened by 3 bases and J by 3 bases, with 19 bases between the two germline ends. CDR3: CASSSSGEVTLYEQYF. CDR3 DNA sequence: TGCGCCAGCAGCTCATCAGGGGAGGTGACCCTCTACGAGCAGTACTTC.

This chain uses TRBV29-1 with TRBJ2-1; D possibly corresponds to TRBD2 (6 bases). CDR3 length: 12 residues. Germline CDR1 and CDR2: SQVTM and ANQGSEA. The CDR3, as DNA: TGCGTTGAGCGGGCCCCTTGGGATGAGCAGTTCTTC. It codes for CVERAPWDEQFF.

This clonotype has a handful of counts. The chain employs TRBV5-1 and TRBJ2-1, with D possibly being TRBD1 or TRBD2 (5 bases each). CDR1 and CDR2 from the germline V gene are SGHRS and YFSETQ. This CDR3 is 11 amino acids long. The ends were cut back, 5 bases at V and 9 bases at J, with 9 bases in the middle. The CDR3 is CASSQGVEQFF. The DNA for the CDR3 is TGCGCCAGCAGTCAGGGAGTTGAGCAGTTCTTC.

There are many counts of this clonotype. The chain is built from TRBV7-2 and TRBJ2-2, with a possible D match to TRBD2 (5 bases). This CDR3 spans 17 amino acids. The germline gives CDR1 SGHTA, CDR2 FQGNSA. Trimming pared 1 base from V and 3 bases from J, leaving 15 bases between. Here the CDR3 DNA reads TGTGCCAGCAGCTTAGGGTTTTTCGGGGATTACACCGGGGAGCTGTTTTTT. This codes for CASSLGFFGDYTGELFF.

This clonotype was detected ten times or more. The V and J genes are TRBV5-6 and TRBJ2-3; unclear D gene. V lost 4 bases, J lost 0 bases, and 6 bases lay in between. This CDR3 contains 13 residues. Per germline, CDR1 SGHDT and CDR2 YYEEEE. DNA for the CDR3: TGTGCCAGCAGCCCCCCTAGCACAGATACGCAGTATTTT. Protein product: CASSPPSTDTQYF.

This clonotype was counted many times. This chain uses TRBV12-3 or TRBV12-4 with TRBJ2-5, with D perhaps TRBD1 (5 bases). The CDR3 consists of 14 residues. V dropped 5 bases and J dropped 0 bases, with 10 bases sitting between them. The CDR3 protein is CASSIYRNQETQYF. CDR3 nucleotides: TGTGCCAGCAGTATCTACAGGAACCAAGAGACCCAGTACTTC.

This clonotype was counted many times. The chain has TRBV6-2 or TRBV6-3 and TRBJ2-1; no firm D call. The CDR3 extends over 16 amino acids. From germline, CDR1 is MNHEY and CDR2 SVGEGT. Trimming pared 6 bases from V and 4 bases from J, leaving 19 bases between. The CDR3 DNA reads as TGTGCCAGCAGCTTGGAAGGGTATGGGATATACAATGAGCAGTTCTTC. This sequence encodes CASSLEGYGIYNEQFF.

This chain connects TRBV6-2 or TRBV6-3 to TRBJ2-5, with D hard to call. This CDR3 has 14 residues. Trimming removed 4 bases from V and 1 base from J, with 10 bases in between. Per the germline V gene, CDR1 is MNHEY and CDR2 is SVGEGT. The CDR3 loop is CASSSTNPQETQYF. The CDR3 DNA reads TGTGCCAGCAGTTCTACCAACCCCCAAGAGACCCAGTACTTC.

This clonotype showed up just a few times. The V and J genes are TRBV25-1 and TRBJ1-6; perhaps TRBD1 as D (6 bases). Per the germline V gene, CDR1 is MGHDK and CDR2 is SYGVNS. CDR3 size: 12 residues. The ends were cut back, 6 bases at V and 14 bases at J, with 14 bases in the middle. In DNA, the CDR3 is TGTGCCAGCAGGGGGGCAGGACTGGCCCTCCACTTT. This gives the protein CASRGAGLALHF.

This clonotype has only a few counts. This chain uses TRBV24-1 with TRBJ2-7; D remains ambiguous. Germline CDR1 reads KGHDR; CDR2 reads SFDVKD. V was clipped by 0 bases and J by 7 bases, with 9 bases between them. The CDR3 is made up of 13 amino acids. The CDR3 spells CATSDLLNGEQYF. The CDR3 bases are TGTGCCACCAGTGATTTGTTGAACGGTGAGCAGTACTTC.

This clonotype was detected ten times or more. CDR3 nucleotides: TGCAGTGCCCCCGCCTACAGGGGACTCCAAGAGACCCAGTACTTC. Translating it yields CSAPAYRGLQETQYF. The V and J genes are TRBV20-1 and TRBJ2-5, with a tentative D call TRBD1 (7 bases). The germline V and J ends were trimmed by 6 bases and 1 base, with 18 bases remaining between them. The CDR3 consists of 15 residues. CDR1 is DFQATT and CDR2 is SNEGSKA in the germline V gene (reference sequence).

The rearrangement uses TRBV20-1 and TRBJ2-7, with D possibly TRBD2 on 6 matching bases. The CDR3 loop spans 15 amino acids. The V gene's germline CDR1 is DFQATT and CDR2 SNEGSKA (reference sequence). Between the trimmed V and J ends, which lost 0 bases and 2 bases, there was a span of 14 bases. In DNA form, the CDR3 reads TGCAGTGCTAGAGATTCTGGAGGGATAGCCTACGAGCAGTACTTC. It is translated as CSARDSGGIAYEQYF.

CDR3 region: CATSPGLAGSDTQYF. CDR3 DNA sequence: TGTGCCACCAGCCCGGGACTAGCGGGGTCAGATACGCAGTATTTT. V is TRBV15 and J is TRBJ2-3, with 13 bases that match TRBD2. The CDR3 loop spans 15 amino acids. J was trimmed by 4 bases and V by 5 bases; bases with no gene match: 3. CDR1 and CDR2 from the germline V gene are LNHNV and YYDKDF (reference sequence).

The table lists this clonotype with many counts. The CDR3 nucleotides are TGTGCCAGCAGTTACACCAACGAGCGGGAGCAGTACTTC. This encodes CASSYTNEREQYF. This chain links TRBV6-5 with TRBJ2-7, with D perhaps matching TRBD2 (5 bases). Germline CDR1 MNHEY, CDR2 SVGAGI. This CDR3 is built from 13 residues. With 2 bases removed from V and 7 bases from J, the gap between germline ends came to 12 bases.

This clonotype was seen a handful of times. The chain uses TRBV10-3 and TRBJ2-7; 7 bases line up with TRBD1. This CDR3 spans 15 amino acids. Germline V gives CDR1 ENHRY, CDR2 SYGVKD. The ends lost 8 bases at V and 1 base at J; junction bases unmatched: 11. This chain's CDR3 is CAIRTGTGQSYEQYF. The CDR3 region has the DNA TGTGCCATCCGGACAGGAACAGGTCAATCCTACGAGCAGTACTTC.

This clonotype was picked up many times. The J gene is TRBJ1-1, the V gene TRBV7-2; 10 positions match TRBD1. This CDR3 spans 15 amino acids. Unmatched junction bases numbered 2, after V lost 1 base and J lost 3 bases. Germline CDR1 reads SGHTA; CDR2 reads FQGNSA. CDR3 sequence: CASSLGGQGYTEAFF. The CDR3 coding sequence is TGTGCCAGCAGCTTAGGGGGACAGGGGTACACTGAAGCTTTCTTT.

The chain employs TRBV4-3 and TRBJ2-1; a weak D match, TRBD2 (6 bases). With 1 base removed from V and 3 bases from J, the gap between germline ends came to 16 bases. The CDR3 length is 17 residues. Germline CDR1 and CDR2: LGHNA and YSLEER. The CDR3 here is CASSQAGLTEGYNEQFF. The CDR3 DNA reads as TGCGCCAGCAGCCAAGCGGGACTCACTGAAGGCTACAATGAGCAGTTCTTC.

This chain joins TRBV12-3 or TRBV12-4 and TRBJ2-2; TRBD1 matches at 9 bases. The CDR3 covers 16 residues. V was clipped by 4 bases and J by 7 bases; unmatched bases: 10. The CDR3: CASSYGTGHEGGELFF. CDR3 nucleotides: TGTGCCAGCAGTTACGGGACAGGGCACGAGGGCGGGGAGCTGTTTTTT.

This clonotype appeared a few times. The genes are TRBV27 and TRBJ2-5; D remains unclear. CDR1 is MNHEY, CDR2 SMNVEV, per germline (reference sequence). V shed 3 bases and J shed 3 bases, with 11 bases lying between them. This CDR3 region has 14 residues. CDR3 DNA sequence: TGTGCCAGCAGTTTGGGTCAGGATAAAGAGACCCAGTACTTC. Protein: CASSLGQDKETQYF.

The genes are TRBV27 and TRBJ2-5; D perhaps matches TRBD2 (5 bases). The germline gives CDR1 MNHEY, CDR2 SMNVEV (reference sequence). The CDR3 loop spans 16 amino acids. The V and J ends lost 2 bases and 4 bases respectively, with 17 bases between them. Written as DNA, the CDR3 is TGTGCCAGCAGTTTACGGCCCCTAGAGGGAGTAGAGACCCAGTACTTC. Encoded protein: CASSLRPLEGVETQYF.

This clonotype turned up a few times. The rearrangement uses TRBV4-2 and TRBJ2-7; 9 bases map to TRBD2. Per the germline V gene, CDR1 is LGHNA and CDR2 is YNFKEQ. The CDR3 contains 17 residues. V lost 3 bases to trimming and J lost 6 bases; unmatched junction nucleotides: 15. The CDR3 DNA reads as TGTGCCAGCAGCCATCCCACTTCAGCGGGAGGCGGTTTCGAGCAGTACTTC. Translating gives CASSHPTSAGGGFEQYF.

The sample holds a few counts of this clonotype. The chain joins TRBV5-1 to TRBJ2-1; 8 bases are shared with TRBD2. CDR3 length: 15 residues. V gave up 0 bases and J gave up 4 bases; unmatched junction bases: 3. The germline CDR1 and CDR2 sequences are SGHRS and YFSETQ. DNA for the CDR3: TGCGCCAGCAGCTTGGGAGCGGGGGCTTACAATGAGCAGTTCTTC. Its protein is CASSLGAGAYNEQFF.

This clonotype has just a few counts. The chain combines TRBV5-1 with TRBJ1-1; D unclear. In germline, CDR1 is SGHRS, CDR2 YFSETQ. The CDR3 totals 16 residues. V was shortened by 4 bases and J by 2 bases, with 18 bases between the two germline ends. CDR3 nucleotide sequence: TGCGCCAGCAGCCCGCGCGGGGTCCCGACAAACACTGAAGCTTTCTTT. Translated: CASSPRGVPTNTEAFF.